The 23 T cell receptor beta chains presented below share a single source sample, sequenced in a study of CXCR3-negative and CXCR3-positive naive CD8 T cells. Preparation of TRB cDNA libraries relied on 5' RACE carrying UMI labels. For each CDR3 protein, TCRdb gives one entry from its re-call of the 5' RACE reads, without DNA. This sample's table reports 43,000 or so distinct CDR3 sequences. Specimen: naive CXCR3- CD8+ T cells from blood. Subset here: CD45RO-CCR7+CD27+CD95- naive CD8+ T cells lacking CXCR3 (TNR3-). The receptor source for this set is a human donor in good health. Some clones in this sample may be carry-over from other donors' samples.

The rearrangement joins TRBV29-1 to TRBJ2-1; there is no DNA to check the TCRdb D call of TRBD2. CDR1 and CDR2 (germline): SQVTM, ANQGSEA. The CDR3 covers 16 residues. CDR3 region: CSVEGGERGGRDEQFF.

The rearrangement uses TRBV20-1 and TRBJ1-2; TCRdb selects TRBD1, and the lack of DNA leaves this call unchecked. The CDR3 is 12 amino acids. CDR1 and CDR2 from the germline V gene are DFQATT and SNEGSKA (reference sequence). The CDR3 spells CSARDRWDGYTF.

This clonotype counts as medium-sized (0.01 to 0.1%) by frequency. The CDR3 here is CASSQDGRVEFHNEQFF. The chain is built from TRBV4-2 and TRBJ2-1; the TCRdb call, TRBD1, lacks DNA for checking. Germline loops: CDR1 LGHNA, CDR2 YNFKEQ. The CDR3 consists of 17 residues.

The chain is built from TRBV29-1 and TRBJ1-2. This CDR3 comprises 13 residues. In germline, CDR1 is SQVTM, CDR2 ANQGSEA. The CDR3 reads CSAHVGGGYGYTF.

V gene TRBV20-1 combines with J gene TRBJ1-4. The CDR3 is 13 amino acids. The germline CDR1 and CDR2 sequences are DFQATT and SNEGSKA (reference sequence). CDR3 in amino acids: CSARDVRRSRLFF.

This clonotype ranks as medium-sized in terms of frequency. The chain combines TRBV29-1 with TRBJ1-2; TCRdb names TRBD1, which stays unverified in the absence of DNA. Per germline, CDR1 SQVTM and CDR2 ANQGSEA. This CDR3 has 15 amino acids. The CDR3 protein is CSVRDSGQGAYGYTF.

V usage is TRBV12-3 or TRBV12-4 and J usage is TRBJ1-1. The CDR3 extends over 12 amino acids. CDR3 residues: CATISGSTEAFF.

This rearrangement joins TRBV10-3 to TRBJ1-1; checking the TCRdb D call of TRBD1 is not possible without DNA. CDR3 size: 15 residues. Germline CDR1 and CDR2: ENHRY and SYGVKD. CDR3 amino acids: CAISGLQGSNTEAFF.

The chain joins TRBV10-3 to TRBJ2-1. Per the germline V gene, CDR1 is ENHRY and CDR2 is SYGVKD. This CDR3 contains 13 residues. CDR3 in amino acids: CAITDDQVNEQFF.

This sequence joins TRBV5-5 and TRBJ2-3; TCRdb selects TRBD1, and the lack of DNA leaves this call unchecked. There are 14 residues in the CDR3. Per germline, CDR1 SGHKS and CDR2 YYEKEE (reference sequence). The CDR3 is CASSLEGLTDTQYF. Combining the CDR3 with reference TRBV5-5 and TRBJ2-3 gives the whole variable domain DAGVTQSPTHLIKTRGQQVTLRCSPISGHKSVSWYQQVLGQGPQFIFQYYEKEERGRGNFPDRFSARQFPNYSSELNVNALLLGDSALYLCASSLEGLTDTQYFGPGTRLTVL.

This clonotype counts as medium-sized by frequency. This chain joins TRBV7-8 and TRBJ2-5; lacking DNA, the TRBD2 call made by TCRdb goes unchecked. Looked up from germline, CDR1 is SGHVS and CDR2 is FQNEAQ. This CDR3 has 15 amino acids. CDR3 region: CASSLSEDSLGTQYF.

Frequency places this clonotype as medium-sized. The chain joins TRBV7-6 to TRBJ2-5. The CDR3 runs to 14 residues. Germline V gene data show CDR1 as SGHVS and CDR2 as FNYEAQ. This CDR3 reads CASSLNRVGETQYF.

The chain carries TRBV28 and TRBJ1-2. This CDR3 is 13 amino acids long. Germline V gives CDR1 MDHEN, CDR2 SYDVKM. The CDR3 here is CASSLLREYGYTF.

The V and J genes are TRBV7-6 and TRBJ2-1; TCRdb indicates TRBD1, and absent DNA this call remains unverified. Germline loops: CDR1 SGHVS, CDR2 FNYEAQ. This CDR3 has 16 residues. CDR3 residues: CASSPLGQGYYNEQFF.

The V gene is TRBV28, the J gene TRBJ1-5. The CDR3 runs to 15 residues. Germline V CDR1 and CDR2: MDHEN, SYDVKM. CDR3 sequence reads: CASMTQTYSNQPQHF.

This CDR3 is CASSLAGDTGELFF. This chain joins TRBV4-3 and TRBJ2-2; the TCRdb D gene call, TRBD2, has no DNA to confirm it. The CDR3 is 14 amino acids. Per germline, CDR1 LGHNA and CDR2 YSLEER.

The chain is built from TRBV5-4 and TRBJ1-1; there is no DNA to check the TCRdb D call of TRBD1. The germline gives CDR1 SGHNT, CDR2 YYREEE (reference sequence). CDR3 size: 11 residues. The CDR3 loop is CASSLEGQAFF.

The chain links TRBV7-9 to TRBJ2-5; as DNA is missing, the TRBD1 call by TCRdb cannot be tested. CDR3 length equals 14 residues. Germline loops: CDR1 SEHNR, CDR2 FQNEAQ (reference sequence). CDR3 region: CASSPPEFEETQYF.

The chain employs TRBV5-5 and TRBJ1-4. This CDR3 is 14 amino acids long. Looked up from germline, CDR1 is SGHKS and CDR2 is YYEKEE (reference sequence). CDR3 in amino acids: CASSLWGGNEKLFF.

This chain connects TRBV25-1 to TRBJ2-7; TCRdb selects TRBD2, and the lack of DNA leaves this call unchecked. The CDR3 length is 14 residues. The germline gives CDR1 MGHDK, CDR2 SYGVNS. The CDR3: CASSEYRGGDEQYF.

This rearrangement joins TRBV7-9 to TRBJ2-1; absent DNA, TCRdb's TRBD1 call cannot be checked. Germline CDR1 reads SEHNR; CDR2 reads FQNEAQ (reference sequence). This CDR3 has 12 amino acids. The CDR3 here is CASSPSREQAFF.

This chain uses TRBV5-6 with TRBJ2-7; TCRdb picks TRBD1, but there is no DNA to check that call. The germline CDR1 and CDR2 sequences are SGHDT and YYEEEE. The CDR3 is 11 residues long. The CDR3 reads CASTEGGEQYF. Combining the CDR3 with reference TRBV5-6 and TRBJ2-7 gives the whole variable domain DAGVTQSPTHLIKTRGQQVTLRCSPKSGHDTVSWYQQALGQGPQFIFQYYEEEERQRGNFPDRFSGHQFPNYSSELNVNALLLGDSALYLCASTEGGEQYFGPGTRLTVT.

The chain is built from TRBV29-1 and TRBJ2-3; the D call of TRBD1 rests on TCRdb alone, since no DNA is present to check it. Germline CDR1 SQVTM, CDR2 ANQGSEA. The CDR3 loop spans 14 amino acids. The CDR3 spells CSVGVGGGTDTQYF.